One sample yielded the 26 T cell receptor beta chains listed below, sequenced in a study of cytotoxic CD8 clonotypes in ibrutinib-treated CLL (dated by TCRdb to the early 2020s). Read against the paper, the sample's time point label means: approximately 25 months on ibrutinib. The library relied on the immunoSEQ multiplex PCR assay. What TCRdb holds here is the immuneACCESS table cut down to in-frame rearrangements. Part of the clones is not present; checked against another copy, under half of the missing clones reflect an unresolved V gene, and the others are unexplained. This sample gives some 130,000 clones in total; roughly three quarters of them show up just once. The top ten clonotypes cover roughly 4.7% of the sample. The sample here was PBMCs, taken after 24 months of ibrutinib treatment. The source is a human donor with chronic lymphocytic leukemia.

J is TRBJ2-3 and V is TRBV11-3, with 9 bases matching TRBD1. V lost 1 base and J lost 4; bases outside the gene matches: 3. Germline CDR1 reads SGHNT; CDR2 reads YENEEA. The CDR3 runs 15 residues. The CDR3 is CASSLGGQGADTQYF. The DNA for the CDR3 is TGTGCCAGCAGCTTAGGGGGACAGGGCGCAGATACGCAGTATTTT.

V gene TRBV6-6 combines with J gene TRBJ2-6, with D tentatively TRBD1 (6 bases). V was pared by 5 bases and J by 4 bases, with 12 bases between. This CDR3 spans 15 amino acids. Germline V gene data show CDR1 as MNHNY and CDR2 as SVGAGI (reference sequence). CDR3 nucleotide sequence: TGTGCCAGCAGTAAAGGACAGCTGGGGGCCAACGTCCTGACTTTC. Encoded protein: CASSKGQLGANVLTF.

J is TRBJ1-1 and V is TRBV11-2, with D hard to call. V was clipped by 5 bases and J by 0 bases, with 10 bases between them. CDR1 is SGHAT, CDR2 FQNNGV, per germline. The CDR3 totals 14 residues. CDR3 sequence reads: CASSPRSMNTEAFF. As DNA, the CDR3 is TGTGCCAGCAGCCCGCGGTCCATGAACACTGAAGCTTTCTTT.

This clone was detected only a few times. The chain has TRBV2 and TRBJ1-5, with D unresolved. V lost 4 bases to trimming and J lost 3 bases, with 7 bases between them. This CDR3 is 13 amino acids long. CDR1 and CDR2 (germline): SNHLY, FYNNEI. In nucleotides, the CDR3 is TGTGCCAGCAGTGTCGGAAACAATCAGCCCCAGCATTTT. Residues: CASSVGNNQPQHF.

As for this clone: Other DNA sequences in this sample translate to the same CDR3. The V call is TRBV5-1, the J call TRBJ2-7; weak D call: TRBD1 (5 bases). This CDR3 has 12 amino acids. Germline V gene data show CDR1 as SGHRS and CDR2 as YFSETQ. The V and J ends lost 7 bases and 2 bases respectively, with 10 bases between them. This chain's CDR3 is CASGDSPYEQYF. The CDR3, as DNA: TGCGCCAGCGGTGACAGCCCCTACGAGCAGTACTTC. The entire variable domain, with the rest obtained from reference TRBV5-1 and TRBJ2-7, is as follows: KAGVTQTPRYLIKTRGQQVTLSCSPISGHRSVSWYQQTPGQGLQFLFEYFSETQRNKGNFPGRFSGRQFSNSRSEMNVSTLELGDSALYLCASGDSPYEQYFGPGTRLTVT.

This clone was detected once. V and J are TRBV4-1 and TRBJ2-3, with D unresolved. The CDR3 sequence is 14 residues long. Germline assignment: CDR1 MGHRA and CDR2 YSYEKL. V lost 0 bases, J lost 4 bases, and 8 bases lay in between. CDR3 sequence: CASSQDIGPDTQYF. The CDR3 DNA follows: TGCGCCAGCAGCCAAGATATCGGGCCAGATACGCAGTATTTT.

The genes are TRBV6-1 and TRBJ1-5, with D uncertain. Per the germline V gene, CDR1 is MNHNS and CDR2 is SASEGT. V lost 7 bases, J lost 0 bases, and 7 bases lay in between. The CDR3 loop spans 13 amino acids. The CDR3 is CASTGSSNQPQHF. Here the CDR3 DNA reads TGTGCCAGCACAGGCAGTAGCAATCAGCCCCAGCATTTT.

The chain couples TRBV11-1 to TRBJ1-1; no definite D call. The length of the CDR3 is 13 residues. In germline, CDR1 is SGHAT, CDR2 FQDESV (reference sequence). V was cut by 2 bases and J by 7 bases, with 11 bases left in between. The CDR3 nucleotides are TGTGCCAGCAGCTTATGGCAGGCCGGTGAAGCTTTCTTT. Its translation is CASSLWQAGEAFF.

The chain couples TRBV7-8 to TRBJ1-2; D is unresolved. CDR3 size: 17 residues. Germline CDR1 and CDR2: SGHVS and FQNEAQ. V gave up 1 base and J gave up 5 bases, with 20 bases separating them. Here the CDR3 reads CASSLGLGGLGGYGYTF. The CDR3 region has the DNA TGTGCCAGCAGCTTAGGGCTGGGAGGGTTGGGAGGATATGGCTACACCTTC.

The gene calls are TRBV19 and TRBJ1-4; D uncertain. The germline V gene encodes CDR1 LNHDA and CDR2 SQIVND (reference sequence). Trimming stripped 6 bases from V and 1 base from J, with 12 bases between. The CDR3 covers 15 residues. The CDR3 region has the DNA TGTGCCAGTAGACTGTCGGGTGTAACTAATGAAAAACTGTTTTTT. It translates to CASRLSGVTNEKLFF.

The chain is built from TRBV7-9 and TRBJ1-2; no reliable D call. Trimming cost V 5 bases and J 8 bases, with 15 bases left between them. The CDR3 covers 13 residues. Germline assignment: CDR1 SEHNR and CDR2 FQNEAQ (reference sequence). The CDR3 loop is CASSPGPRAGYTF. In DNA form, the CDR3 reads TGTGCCAGCAGCCCCGGGCCTCGAGCAGGCTACACCTTC.

The CDR3 nucleotides are TGTGCCAGCTCACCATGGGGGACTAGCGGGGGTTACGAGCAGTACTTC. It specifies CASSPWGTSGGYEQYF. The chain links TRBV18 to TRBJ2-7, with TRBD2 matching over 14 bases. Trimming cost V 2 bases and J 4 bases; bases outside gene matches: 4. The CDR3 contains 16 residues. Germline assignment: CDR1 KGHSH and CDR2 LQKENI.

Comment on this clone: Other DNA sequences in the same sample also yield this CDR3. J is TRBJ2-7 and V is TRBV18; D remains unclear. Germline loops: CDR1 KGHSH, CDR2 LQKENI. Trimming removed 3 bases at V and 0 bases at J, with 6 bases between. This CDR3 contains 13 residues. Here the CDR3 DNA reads TGTGCCAGCTCACCCCCGGCCTCCTACGAGCAGTACTTC. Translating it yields CASSPPASYEQYF.

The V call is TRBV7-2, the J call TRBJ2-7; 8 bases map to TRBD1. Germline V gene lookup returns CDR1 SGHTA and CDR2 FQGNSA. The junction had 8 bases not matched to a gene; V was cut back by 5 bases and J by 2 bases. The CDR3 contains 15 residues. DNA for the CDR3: TGTGCCAGCAGCCTGGGGGGACAGGCTCCCTACGAGCAGTACTTC. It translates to CASSLGGQAPYEQYF.

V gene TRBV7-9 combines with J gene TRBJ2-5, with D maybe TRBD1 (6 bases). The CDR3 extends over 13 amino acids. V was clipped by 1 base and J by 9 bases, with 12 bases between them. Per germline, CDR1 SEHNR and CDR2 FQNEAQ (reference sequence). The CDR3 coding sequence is TGTGCCAGCAGCTTAGATGGCGAGGGGGCCCAGTACTTC. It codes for CASSLDGEGAQYF.

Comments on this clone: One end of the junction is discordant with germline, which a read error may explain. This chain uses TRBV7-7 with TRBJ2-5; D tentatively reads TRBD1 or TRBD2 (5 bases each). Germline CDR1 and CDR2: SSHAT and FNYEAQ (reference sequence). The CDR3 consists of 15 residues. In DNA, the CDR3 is TGTGCTAGCAGCTTAGATGGGGGACCCCAAGAGACCCAGTACTTC. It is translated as CASSLDGGPQETQYF.

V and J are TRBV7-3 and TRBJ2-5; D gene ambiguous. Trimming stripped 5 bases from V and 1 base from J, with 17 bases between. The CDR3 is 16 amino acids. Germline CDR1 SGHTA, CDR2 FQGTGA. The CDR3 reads CASSPGPLGLQETQYF. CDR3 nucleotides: TGTGCCAGCAGCCCAGGACCCCTCGGGCTCCAAGAGACCCAGTACTTC.

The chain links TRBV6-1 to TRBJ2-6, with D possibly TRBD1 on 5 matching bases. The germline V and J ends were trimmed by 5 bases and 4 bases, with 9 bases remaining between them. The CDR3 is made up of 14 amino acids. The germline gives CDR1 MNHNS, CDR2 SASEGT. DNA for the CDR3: TGTGCCAGCAGTTCCAGGGCAGGGGCCAACGTCCTGACTTTC. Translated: CASSSRAGANVLTF.

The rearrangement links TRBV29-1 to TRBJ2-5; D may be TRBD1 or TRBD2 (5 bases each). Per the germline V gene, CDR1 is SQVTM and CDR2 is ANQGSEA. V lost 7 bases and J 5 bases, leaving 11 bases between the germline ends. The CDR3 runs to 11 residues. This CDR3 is CSAPWGETQYF. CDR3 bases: TGCAGCGCTCCCTGGGGGGAGACCCAGTACTTC.

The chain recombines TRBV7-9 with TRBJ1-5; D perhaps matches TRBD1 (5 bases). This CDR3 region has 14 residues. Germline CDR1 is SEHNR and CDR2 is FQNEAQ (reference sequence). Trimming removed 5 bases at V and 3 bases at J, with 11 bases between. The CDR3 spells CASSGRDLNQPQHF. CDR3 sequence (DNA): TGTGCCAGCAGCGGGAGGGACCTCAATCAGCCCCAGCATTTT.

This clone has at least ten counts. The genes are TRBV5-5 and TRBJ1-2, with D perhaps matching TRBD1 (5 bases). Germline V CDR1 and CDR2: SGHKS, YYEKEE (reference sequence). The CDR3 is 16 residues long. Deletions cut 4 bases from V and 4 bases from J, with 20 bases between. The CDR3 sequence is CASSPPGDSVTYGYTF. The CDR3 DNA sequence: TGTGCCAGCAGCCCCCCCGGAGACAGCGTCACCTATGGCTACACCTTC. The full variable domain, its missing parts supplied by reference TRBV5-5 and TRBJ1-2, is DAGVTQSPTHLIKTRGQQVTLRCSPISGHKSVSWYQQVLGQGPQFIFQYYEKEERGRGNFPDRFSARQFPNYSSELNVNALLLGDSALYLCASSPPGDSVTYGYTFGSGTRLTVV.

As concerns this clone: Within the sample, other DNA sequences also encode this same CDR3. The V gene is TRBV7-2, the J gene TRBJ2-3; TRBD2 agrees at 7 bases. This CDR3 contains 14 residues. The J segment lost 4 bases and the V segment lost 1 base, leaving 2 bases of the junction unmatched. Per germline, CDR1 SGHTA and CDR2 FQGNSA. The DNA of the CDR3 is TGTGCCAGCAGCTTAGGGGGAGGGGCAGATACGCAGTATTTT. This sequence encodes CASSLGGGADTQYF.

DNA of the CDR3: TGTGCCTGGAGTACCCTACGCCCGGGAAACATTCAGTACTTC. Translation gives CAWSTLRPGNIQYF. This chain joins TRBV30 and TRBJ2-4; D is unresolved. The V end lost 2 bases, the J end lost 6 bases, and 14 bases lay between the germline ends. Per the germline V gene, CDR1 is GTSNPN and CDR2 is SVGIG (reference sequence). The CDR3 is 14 amino acids.

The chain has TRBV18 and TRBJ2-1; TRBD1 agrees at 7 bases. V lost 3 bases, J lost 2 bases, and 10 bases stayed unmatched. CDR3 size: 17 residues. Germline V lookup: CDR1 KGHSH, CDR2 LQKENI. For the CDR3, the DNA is TGTGCCAGCTCACCGCCGACAGGGTTGGGGACCTACAATGAGCAGTTCTTC. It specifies CASSPPTGLGTYNEQFF.

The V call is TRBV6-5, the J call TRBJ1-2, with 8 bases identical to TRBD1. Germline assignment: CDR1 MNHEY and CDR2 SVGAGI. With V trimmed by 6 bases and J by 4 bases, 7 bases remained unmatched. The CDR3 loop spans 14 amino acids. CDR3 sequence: CASRPPGQVYGYTF. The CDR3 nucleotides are TGTGCCAGCAGACCACCGGGACAGGTCTATGGCTACACCTTC.

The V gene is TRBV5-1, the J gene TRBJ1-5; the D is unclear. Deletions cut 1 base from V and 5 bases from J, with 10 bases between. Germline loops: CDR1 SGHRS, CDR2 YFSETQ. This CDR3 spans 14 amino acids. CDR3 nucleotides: TGCGCCAGCAGCTTGCAAGGACGGGATCAGCCCCAGCATTTT. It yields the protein CASSLQGRDQPQHF.